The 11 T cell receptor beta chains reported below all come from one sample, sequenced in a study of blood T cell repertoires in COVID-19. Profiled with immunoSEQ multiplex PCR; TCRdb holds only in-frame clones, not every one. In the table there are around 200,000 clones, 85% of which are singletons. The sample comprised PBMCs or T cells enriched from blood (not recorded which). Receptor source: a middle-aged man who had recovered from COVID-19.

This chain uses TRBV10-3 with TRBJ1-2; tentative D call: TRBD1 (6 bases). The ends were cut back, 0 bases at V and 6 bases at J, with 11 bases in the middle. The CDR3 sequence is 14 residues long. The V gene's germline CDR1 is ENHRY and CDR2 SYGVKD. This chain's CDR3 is CAISESRGAHGYTF. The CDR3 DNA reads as TGTGCCATCAGTGAGTCACGGGGGGCCCATGGCTACACCTTC.

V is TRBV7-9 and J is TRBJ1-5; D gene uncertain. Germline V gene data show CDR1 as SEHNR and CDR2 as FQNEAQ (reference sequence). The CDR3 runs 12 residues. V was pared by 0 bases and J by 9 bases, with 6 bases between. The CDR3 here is CASSLAELPQHF. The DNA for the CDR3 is TGTGCCAGCAGCTTAGCGGAGTTGCCCCAGCATTTT.

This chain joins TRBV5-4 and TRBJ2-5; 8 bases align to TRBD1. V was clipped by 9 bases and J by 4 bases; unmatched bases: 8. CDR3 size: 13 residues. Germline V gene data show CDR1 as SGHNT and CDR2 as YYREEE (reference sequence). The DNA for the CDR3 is TGTGCCACCAAAGGGGACAGGACAGAGACCCAGTACTTC. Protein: CATKGDRTETQYF.

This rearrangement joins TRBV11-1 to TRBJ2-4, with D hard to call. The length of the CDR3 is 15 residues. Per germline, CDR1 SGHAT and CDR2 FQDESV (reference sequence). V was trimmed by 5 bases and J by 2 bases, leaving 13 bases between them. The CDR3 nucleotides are TGTGCCAGCAGCGGGCCTCGTGATTCCAAAAACATTCAGTACTTC. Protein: CASSGPRDSKNIQYF.

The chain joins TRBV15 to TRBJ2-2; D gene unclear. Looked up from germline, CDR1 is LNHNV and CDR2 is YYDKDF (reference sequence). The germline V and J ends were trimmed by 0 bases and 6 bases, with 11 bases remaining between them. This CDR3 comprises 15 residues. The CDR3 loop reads CATSRDQGAAGELFF. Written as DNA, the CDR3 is TGTGCCACCAGCAGAGATCAAGGAGCCGCCGGGGAGCTGTTTTTT.

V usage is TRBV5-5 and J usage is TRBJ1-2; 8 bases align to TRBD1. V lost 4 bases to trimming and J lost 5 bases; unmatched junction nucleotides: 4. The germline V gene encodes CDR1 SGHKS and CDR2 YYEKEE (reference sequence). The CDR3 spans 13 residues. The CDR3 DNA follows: TGTGCCAGCAGCCCAGGGGGCGGATATGGCTACACCTTC. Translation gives CASSPGGGYGYTF. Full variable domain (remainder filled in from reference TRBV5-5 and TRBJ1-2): DAGVTQSPTHLIKTRGQQVTLRCSPISGHKSVSWYQQVLGQGPQFIFQYYEKEERGRGNFPDRFSARQFPNYSSELNVNALLLGDSALYLCASSPGGGYGYTFGSGTRLTVV.

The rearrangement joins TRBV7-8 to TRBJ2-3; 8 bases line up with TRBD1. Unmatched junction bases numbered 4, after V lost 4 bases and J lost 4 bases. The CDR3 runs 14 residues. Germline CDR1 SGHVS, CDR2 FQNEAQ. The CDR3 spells CASSSTGGSDTQYF. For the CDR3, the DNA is TGTGCCAGCAGCTCAACAGGGGGGTCAGATACGCAGTATTTT.

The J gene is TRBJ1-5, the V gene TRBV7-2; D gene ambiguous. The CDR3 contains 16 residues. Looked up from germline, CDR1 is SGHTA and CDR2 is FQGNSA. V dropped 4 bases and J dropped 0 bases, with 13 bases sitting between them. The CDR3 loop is CASSSGGAYSNQPQHF. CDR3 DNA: TGTGCCAGCAGCTCCGGCGGCGCCTATAGCAATCAGCCCCAGCATTTT.

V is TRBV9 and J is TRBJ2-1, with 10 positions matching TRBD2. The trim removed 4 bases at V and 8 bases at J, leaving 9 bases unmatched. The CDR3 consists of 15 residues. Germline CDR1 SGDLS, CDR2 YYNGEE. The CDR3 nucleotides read TGTGCCAGCAGCTTATCTAGCGGGAGTGTCCATGAGCAGTTCTTC. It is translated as CASSLSSGSVHEQFF. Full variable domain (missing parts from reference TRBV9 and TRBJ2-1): DSGVTQTPKHLITATGQRVTLRCSPRSGDLSVYWYQQSLDQGLQFLIQYYNGEERAKGNILERFSAQQFPDLHSELNLSSLELGDSALYFCASSLSSGSVHEQFFGPGTRLTVL.

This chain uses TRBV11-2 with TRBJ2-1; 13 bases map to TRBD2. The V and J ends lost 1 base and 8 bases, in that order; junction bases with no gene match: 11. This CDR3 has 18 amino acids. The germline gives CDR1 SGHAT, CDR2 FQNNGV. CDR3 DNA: TGTGCCAGCAGCTTAGTTCACACTAGCGGGAGGGCCGTGGATGAGCAGTTCTTC. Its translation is CASSLVHTSGRAVDEQFF. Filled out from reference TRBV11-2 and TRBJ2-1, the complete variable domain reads EAGVAQSPRYKIIEKRQSVAFWCNPISGHATLYWYQQILGQGPKLLIQFQNNGVVDDSQLPKDRFSAERLKGVDSTLKIQPAKLEDSAVYLCASSLVHTSGRAVDEQFFGPGTRLTVL.

This CDR3 reads CAISTDTYEQYF. The CDR3 DNA follows: TGTGCCATCTCTACGGACACCTACGAGCAGTACTTC. The V gene is TRBV10-3, the J gene TRBJ2-7; D is perhaps TRBD1 (5 bases). This CDR3 is built from 12 residues. The V end lost 8 bases, the J end lost 2 bases, and 10 bases lay between the germline ends. From germline, CDR1 is ENHRY and CDR2 SYGVKD.